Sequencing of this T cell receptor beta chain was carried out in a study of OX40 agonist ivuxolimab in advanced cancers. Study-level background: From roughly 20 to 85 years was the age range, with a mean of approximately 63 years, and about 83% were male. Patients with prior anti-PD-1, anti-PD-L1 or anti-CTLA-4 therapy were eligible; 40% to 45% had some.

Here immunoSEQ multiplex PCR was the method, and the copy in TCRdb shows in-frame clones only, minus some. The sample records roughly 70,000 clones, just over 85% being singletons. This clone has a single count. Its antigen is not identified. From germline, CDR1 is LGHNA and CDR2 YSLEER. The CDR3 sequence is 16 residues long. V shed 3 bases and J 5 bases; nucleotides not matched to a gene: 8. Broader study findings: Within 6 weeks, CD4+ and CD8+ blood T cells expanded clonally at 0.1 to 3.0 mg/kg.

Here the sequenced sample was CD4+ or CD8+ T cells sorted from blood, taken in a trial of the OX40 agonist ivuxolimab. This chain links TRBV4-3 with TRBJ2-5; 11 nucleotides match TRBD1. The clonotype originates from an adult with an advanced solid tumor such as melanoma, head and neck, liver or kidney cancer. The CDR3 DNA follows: TGCGCCAGCAGCCATTTGGACAGGGGGCCGGGGGAGACCCAGTACTTC. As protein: CASSHLDRGPGETQYF.